The 17 T cell receptor beta chains presented below share a single source sample, sequenced in a study of technical replicates of blood from several donors. Repertoires were generated with immunoSEQ multiplex PCR, while TCRdb's copy carries only in-frame clones and drops some. The data contain some 96,000 clones, approximately 96% of them singletons. The sequenced sample consisted of T cells isolated from PBMCs. The origin of the receptors is a human donor in good health.

V is TRBV30 and J is TRBJ1-4; D gene uncertain. The length of the CDR3 is 11 residues. Trimming removed 4 bases at V and 8 bases at J, with 8 bases between. Per germline, CDR1 GTSNPN and CDR2 SVGIG (reference sequence). The CDR3, as DNA: TGTGCCTGGACTTCCGGGGAAAAACTGTTTTTT. It translates to CAWTSGEKLFF.

The CDR3 coding sequence is TGTGCCAGCAGCTTGACTTTGAGCGGGGGTTCAGATACGCAGTATTTT. It yields the protein CASSLTLSGGSDTQYF. The chain has TRBV5-6 and TRBJ2-3; TRBD2 aligns across 8 bases. From germline, CDR1 is SGHDT and CDR2 YYEEEE. This CDR3 comprises 16 residues. The ends lost 1 base at V and 4 bases at J; junction bases unmatched: 8.

In its sample, this clone was seen a few times. The J gene is TRBJ2-1, the V gene TRBV2, with D possibly matching TRBD1 (6 bases). Germline loops: CDR1 SNHLY, CDR2 FYNNEI. V shed 3 bases and J shed 4 bases, with 10 bases lying between them. The CDR3 runs to 14 residues. The CDR3 spells CASSEGTPYNEQFF. CDR3 DNA: TGTGCCAGCAGTGAGGGGACACCGTACAATGAGCAGTTCTTC.

This chain links TRBV28 with TRBJ1-4; D is undetermined. The germline V gene encodes CDR1 MDHEN and CDR2 SYDVKM. The CDR3 consists of 11 residues. V was shortened by 7 bases and J by 10 bases, with 10 bases between the two germline ends. CDR3 nucleotide sequence: TGTGCCAGCACCCCAGGTGGAAAACTGTTTTTT. Encoded protein: CASTPGGKLFF.

This sequence joins TRBV27 and TRBJ1-1; 9 nucleotides line up with TRBD1. Germline CDR1 MNHEY, CDR2 SMNVEV (reference sequence). This CDR3 spans 16 amino acids. V was pared by 7 bases and J by 6 bases, with 15 bases of the junction left unmatched. The CDR3 loop reads CASTLLYGTGLAEAFF. CDR3 coding DNA: TGTGCCAGCACCCTATTATACGGGACAGGGCTAGCTGAAGCTTTCTTT.

CDR3 in DNA: TGTGCCTGGAGTTACTCCTACAATCAGCCCCAGCATTTT. Its protein is CAWSYSYNQPQHF. The gene calls are TRBV30 and TRBJ1-5; D is undetermined. The V gene lost 2 bases and the J gene lost 3 bases, with 8 bases spanning the gap. This CDR3 is built from 13 residues. Germline-derived CDR1 and CDR2 are GTSNPN and SVGIG (reference sequence). Drawing the rest from reference TRBV30 and TRBJ1-5, the complete variable domain is SQTIHQWPATLVQPVGSPLSLECTVEGTSNPNLYWYRQAAGRGLQLLFYSVGIGQISSEVPQNLSASRPQDRQFILSSKKLLLSDSGFYLCAWSYSYNQPQHFGDGTRLSIL.

The chain is built from TRBV6-1 and TRBJ1-2; D is unresolved. V was pared by 6 bases and J by 6 bases, with 5 bases between. This CDR3 comprises 10 residues. CDR1 and CDR2 from the germline V gene are MNHNS and SASEGT. The CDR3 bases are TGTGCCAGCAGATTTAATGGCTACACCTTC. This gives the protein CASRFNGYTF.

V gene TRBV11-2 combines with J gene TRBJ2-3, with a tentative D call TRBD2 (6 bases). V lost 1 base, J lost 6 bases, and 11 bases lay in between. CDR3 length equals 14 residues. Per the germline V gene, CDR1 is SGHAT and CDR2 is FQNNGV. The CDR3 is CASSLGEVGDTQYF. The CDR3 bases are TGTGCCAGCAGCTTAGGGGAGGTCGGCGATACGCAGTATTTT.

The chain links TRBV5-1 to TRBJ2-7; 11 bases are a match to TRBD1. Losses at the gene ends were 3 bases for V and 2 bases for J; bases not matched to a gene: 1. The length of the CDR3 is 14 residues. In germline, CDR1 is SGHRS, CDR2 YFSETQ. CDR3: CASSSGQGAYEQYF. The CDR3 coding sequence is TGCGCCAGCAGCTCGGGACAGGGGGCCTACGAGCAGTACTTC.

The chain employs TRBV7-9 and TRBJ1-1; D is ambiguous. Germline CDR1 and CDR2: SEHNR and FQNEAQ (reference sequence). The CDR3 runs 16 residues. Trimming removed 3 bases from V and 3 bases from J, with 17 bases in between. The CDR3 DNA reads TGTGCCAGCAGCTTTCATTGGCGGGTAAGGGACACTGAAGCTTTCTTT. As protein: CASSFHWRVRDTEAFF.

In nucleotides, the CDR3 is TGTGCCAGCAGCCAGAGGACAGGGGCAGGTTATGGCTACACCTTC. Translating it yields CASSQRTGAGYGYTF. The V gene is TRBV5-4, the J gene TRBJ1-2, with 9 bases matching TRBD1. Looked up from germline, CDR1 is SGHNT and CDR2 is YYREEE (reference sequence). Trimming removed 4 bases from V and 5 bases from J; junction bases left unmatched: 9. The CDR3 is 15 residues long.

The chain links TRBV7-8 to TRBJ1-6, with TRBD1 as a possible D gene (5 bases). The CDR3 loop spans 12 amino acids. V lost 6 bases to trimming and J lost 8 bases, with 8 bases between them. CDR1 and CDR2 from the germline V gene are SGHVS and FQNEAQ. In DNA form, the CDR3 reads TGTGCCAGCAGTTTGGGGCATTCACCCCTCCACTTT. Translating gives CASSLGHSPLHF.

The chain couples TRBV2 to TRBJ1-4; D gene ambiguous. V was cut by 8 bases and J by 7 bases, with 17 bases left in between. The CDR3 loop spans 14 amino acids. Germline V CDR1 and CDR2: SNHLY, FYNNEI. The DNA of the CDR3 is TGTGCCAGCGGAAGAATACACCGGGTTGAAAAACTGTTTTTT. It encodes CASGRIHRVEKLFF. Supplemented by reference TRBV2 and TRBJ1-4, the full variable domain reads EPEVTQTPSHQVTQMGQEVILRCVPISNHLYFYWYRQILGQKVEFLVSFYNNEISEKSEIFDDQFSVERPDGSNFTLKIRSTKLEDSAMYFCASGRIHRVEKLFFGSGTQLSVL.

The chain uses TRBV5-1 and TRBJ1-1, with 7 bases lining up with TRBD1. The CDR3 contains 15 residues. Germline-derived CDR1 and CDR2 are SGHRS and YFSETQ. V lost 2 bases and J lost 3; bases outside the gene matches: 7. The CDR3 DNA reads as TGCGCCAGCAGCTTAGACAGGGTTCCGGACACTGAAGCTTTCTTT. Translating it yields CASSLDRVPDTEAFF.

J is TRBJ2-5 and V is TRBV2, with D possibly being TRBD2 (6 bases). Trimming stripped 6 bases from V and 5 bases from J, with 16 bases between. The germline V gene has CDR1 SNHLY and CDR2 FYNNEI. There are 14 residues in the CDR3. The CDR3 nucleotides read TGTGCCAGCAGCCCTACGCGTCGGGGGGAGACCCAGTACTTC. Its protein is CASSPTRRGETQYF.

The genes are TRBV7-9 and TRBJ2-5; the D is unclear. Germline V gene lookup returns CDR1 SEHNR and CDR2 FQNEAQ (reference sequence). This CDR3 region has 12 residues. Trimming took 2 bases from V and 5 from J, leaving 6 bases between them. This chain's CDR3 is CASSLTAETQYF. For the CDR3, the DNA is TGTGCCAGCAGCTTAACTGCCGAGACCCAGTACTTC.

The chain joins TRBV5-1 to TRBJ2-5, with TRBD2 matching over 9 bases. The V gene's germline CDR1 is SGHRS and CDR2 YFSETQ. The CDR3 sequence is 15 residues long. The junction had 9 bases not matched to a gene; V was cut back by 5 bases and J by 4 bases. CDR3 DNA sequence: TGCGCCAGCAGTCTGGGGGGACTAGCCAGAGAGACCCAGTACTTC. Translation: CASSLGGLARETQYF.